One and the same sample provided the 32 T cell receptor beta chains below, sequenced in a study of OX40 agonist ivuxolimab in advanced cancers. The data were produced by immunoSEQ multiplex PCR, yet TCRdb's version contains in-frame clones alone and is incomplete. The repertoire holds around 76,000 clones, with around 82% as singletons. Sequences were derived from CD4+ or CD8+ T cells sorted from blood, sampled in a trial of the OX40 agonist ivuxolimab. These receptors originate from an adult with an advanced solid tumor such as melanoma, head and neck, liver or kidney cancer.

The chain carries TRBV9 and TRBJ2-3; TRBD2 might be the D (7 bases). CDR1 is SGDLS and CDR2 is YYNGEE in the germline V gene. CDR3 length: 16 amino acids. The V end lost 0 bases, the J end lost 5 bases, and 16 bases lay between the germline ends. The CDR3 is CASSVGAAGAGDTQYF. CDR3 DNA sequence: TGTGCCAGCAGCGTAGGAGCTGCGGGGGCTGGAGATACGCAGTATTTT.

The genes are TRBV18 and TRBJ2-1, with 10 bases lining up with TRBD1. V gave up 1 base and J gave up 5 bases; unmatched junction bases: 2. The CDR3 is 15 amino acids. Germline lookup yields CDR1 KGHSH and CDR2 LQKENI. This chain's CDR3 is CASSPRTGGNNEQFF. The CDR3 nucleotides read TGTGCCAGCTCACCACGGACAGGGGGGAACAATGAGCAGTTCTTC.

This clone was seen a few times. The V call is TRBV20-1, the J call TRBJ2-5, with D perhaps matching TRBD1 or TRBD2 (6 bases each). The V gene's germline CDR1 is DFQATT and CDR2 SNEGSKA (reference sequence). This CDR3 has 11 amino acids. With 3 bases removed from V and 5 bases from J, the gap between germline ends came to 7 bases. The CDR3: CSASGGETQYF. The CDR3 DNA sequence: TGCAGTGCTAGCGGGGGCGAGACCCAGTACTTC.

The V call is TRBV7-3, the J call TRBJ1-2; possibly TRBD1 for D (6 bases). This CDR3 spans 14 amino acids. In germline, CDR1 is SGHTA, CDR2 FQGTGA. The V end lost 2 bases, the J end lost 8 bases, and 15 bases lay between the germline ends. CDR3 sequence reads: CASSLHGNTGGYTF. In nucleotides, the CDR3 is TGTGCCAGCAGCTTACATGGGAACACAGGGGGCTACACCTTC.

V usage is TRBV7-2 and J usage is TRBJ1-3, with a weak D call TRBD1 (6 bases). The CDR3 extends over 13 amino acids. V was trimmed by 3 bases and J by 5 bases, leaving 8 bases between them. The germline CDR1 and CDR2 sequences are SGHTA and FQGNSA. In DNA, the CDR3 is TGTGCCAGCAGCTTGGGGGGGCGAAACACCATATATTTT. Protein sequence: CASSLGGRNTIYF.

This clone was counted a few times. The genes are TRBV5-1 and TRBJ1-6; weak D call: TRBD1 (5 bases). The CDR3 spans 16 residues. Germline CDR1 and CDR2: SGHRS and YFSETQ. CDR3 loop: CAPSWRGNVNNSPLHF. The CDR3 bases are TGCGCTCCCTCGTGGAGGGGAAACGTCAATAATTCACCCCTCCACTTT. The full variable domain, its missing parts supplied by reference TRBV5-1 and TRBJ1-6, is KAGVTQTPRYLIKTRGQQVTLSCSPISGHRSVSWYQQTPGQGLQFLFEYFSETQRNKGNFPGRFSGRQFSNSRSEMNVSTLELGDSALYLCAPSWRGNVNNSPLHFGNGTRLTVT.

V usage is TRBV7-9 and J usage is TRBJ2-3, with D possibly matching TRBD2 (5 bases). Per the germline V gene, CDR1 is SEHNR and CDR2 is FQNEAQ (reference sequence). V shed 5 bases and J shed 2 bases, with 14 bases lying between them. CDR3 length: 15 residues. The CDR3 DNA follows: TGTGCCAGCAGCGCGGGCAGGAGCCACACAGATACGCAGTATTTT. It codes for CASSAGRSHTDTQYF.

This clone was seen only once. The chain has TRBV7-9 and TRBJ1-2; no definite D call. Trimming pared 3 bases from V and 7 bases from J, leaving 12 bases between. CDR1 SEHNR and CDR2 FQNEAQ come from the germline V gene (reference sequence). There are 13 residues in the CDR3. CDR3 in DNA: TGTGCCAGCAGCTTCTCGTCGGAGAGTGGCTACACCTTC. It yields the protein CASSFSSESGYTF.

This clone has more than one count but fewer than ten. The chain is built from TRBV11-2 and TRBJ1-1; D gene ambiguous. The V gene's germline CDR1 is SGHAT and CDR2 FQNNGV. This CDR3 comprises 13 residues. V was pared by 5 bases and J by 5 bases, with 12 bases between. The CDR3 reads CASSPVLGTEAFF. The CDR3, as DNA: TGTGCCAGCAGCCCTGTACTTGGGACTGAAGCTTTCTTT.

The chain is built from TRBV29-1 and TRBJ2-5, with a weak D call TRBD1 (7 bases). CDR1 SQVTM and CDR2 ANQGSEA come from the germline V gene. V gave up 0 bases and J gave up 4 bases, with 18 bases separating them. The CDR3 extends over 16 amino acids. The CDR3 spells CSVEDRGTDFSETQYF. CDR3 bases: TGCAGCGTTGAAGATCGGGGGACAGATTTTTCAGAGACCCAGTACTTC.

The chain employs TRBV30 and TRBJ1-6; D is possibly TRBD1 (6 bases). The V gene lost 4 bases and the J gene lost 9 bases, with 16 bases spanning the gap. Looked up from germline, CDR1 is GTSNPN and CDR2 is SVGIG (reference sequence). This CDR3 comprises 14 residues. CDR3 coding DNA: TGTGCCTGGATGGCACAGGGAACGACTTCACCCCTCCACTTT. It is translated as CAWMAQGTTSPLHF.

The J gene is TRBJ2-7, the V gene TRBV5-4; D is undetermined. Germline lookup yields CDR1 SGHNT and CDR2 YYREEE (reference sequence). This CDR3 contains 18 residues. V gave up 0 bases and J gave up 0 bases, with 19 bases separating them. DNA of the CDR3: TGTGCCAGCAGCTTGGACCTTTCCCCTAGGTGGGGCTCCTACGAGCAGTACTTC. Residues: CASSLDLSPRWGSYEQYF.

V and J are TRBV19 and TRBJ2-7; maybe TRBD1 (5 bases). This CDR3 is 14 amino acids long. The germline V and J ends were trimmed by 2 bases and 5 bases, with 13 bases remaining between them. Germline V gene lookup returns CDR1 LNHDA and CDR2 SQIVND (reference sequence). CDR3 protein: CASSITGRVDEQYF. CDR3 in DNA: TGTGCCAGTAGTATAACGGGCAGGGTCGACGAGCAGTACTTC. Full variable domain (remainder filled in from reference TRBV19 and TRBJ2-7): DGGITQSPKYLFRKEGQNVTLSCEQNLNHDAMYWYRQDPGQGLRLIYYSQIVNDFQKGDIAEGYSVSREKKESFPLTVTSAQKNPTAFYLCASSITGRVDEQYFGPGTRLTVT.

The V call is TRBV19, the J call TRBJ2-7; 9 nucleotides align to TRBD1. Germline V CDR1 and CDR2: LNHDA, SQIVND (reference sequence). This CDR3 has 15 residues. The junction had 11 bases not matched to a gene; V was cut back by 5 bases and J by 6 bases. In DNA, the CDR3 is TGTGCCAGTAGTGCCGGGACAGGGACTCGGGCCGAGCAGTACTTC. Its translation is CASSAGTGTRAEQYF.

CDR3 region: CASSAGSIGRETQYF. DNA for the CDR3: TGTGCCAGCAGCGCCGGCAGCATAGGAAGGGAGACCCAGTACTTC. The chain carries TRBV9 and TRBJ2-5, with D unclear. V was pared by 3 bases and J by 5 bases, with 17 bases between. Germline-derived CDR1 and CDR2 are SGDLS and YYNGEE. This CDR3 contains 15 residues. The complete variable domain, with remaining parts taken from reference TRBV9 and TRBJ2-5, reads DSGVTQTPKHLITATGQRVTLRCSPRSGDLSVYWYQQSLDQGLQFLIQYYNGEERAKGNILERFSAQQFPDLHSELNLSSLELGDSALYFCASSAGSIGRETQYFGPGTRLLVL.

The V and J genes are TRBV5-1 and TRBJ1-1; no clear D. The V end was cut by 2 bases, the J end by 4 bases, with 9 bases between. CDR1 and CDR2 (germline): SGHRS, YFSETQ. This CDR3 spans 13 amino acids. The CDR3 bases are TGCGCCAGCAGCTTCGGACTGGGCACTGAAGCTTTCTTT. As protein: CASSFGLGTEAFF.

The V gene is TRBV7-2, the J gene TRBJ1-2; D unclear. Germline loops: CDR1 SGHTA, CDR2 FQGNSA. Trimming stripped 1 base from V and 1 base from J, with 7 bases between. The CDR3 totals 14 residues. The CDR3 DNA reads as TGTGCCAGCAGCTTAGGGTACGATAACTATGGCTACACCTTC. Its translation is CASSLGYDNYGYTF.

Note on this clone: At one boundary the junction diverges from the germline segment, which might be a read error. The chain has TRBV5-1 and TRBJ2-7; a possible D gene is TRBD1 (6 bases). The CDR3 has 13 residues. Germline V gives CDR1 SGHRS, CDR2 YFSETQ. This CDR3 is CASSLGHLYEQYF. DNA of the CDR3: TGTGCCAGCAGCCTGGGACATCTCTACGAGCAGTACTTC.

In DNA, the CDR3 is TGTGCCAGTATCCTCAGGGGGGCGGACACTGAAGCTTTCTTT. It codes for CASILRGADTEAFF. The chain carries TRBV19 and TRBJ1-1; 7 bases line up with TRBD1. V dropped 7 bases and J dropped 3; count of bases not matched to a gene: 8. Per the germline V gene, CDR1 is LNHDA and CDR2 is SQIVND (reference sequence). The CDR3 loop spans 14 amino acids.

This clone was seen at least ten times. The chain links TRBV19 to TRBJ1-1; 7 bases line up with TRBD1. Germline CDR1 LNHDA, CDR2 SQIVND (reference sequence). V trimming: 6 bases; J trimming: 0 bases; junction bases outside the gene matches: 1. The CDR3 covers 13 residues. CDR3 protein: CASRGQMNTEAFF. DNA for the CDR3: TGTGCCAGTAGGGGACAGATGAACACTGAAGCTTTCTTT. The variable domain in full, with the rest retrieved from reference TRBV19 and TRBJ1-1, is DGGITQSPKYLFRKEGQNVTLSCEQNLNHDAMYWYRQDPGQGLRLIYYSQIVNDFQKGDIAEGYSVSREKKESFPLTVTSAQKNPTAFYLCASRGQMNTEAFFGQGTRLTVV.

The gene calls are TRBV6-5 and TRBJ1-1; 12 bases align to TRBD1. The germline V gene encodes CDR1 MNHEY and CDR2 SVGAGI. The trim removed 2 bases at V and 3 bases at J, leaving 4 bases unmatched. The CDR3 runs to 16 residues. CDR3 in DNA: TGTGCCAGCAGTTACGGGACAGGGGGCGCGGACACTGAAGCTTTCTTT. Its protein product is CASSYGTGGADTEAFF.

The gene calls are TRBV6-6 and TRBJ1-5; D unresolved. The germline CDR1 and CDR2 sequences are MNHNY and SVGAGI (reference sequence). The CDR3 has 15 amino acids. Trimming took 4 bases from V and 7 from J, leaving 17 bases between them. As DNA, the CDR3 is TGTGCCAGCAGTTTAAATCAGAGAGGGCGACAGCCCCAGCATTTT. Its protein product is CASSLNQRGRQPQHF.

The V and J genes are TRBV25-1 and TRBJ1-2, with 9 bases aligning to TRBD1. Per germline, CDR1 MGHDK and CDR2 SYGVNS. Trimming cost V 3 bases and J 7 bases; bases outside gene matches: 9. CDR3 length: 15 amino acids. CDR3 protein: CASSDRDRELGGYTF. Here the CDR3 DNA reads TGTGCCAGCAGTGACCGGGACAGGGAGTTGGGTGGCTACACCTTC.

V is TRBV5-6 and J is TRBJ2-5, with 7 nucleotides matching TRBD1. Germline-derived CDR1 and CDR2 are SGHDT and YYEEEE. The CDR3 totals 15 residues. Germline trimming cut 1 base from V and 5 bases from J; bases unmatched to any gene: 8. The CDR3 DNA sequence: TGTGCCAGCAGCTTGATGGCAGGGGGTAGGGAGACCCAGTACTTC. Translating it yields CASSLMAGGRETQYF.

CDR3 nucleotides: TGTGCCAGTAGTCCGAGGGACAGGAGCTCTGGAAACACCATATATTTT. Translated, it gives CASSPRDRSSGNTIYF. V gene TRBV19 combines with J gene TRBJ1-3, with TRBD1 matching over 8 bases. The CDR3 is 16 residues long. CDR1 is LNHDA and CDR2 is SQIVND in the germline V gene (reference sequence). Trimming removed 5 bases from V and 0 bases from J; junction bases left unmatched: 6. Full variable domain (missing parts from reference TRBV19 and TRBJ1-3): DGGITQSPKYLFRKEGQNVTLSCEQNLNHDAMYWYRQDPGQGLRLIYYSQIVNDFQKGDIAEGYSVSREKKESFPLTVTSAQKNPTAFYLCASSPRDRSSGNTIYFGEGSWLTVV.

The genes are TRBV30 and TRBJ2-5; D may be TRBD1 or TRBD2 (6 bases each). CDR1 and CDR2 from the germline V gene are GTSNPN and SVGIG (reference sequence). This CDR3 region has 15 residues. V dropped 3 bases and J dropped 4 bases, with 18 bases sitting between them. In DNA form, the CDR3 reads TGTGCCTGGAGCCCCGGGGGCAGGGAAAGAGAGACCCAGTACTTC. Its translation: CAWSPGGRERETQYF.

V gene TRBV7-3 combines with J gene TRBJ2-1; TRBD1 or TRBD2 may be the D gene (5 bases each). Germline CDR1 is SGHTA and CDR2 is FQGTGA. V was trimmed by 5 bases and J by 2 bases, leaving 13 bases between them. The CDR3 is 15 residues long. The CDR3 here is CASSPEGQPYNEQFF. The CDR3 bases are TGTGCCAGCAGCCCTGAGGGGCAACCCTACAATGAGCAGTTCTTC.

The CDR3 region is CASSLAPSGGRETQYF. For the CDR3, the DNA is TGTGCCAGCAGCTTAGCGCCTAGCGGGGGGAGAGAGACCCAGTACTTC. The rearrangement uses TRBV7-2 and TRBJ2-5; 11 nucleotides align to TRBD2. Germline CDR1 is SGHTA and CDR2 is FQGNSA. Unmatched junction bases numbered 4, after V lost 0 bases and J lost 4 bases. The CDR3 has 16 amino acids.

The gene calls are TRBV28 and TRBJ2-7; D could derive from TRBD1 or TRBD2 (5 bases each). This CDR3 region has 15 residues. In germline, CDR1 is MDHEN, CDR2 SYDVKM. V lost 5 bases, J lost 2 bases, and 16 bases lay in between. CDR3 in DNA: TGTGCCAGCAGTCCACCTCCGAGGGGAGCCTACGAGCAGTACTTC. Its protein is CASSPPPRGAYEQYF.

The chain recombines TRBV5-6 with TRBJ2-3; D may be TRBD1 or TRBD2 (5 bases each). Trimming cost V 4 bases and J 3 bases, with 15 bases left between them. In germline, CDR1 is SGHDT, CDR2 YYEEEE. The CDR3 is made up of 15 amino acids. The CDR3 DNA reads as TGTGCCAGCAGCCTATTAGGGACGAGGACAGATACGCAGTATTTT. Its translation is CASSLLGTRTDTQYF.

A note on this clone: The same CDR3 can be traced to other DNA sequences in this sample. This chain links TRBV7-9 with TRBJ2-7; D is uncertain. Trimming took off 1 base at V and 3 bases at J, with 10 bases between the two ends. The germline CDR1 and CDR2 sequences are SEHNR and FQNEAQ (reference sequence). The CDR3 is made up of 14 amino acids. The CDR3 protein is CASSLGKGSYEQYF. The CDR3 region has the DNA TGTGCCAGCAGCTTAGGTAAGGGCAGCTACGAGCAGTACTTC. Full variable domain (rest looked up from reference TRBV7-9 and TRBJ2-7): DTGVSQNPRHKITKRGQNVTFRCDPISEHNRLYWYRQTLGQGPEFLTYFQNEAQLEKSRLLSDRFSAERPKGSFSTLEIQRTEQGDSAMYLCASSLGKGSYEQYFGPGTRLTVT.

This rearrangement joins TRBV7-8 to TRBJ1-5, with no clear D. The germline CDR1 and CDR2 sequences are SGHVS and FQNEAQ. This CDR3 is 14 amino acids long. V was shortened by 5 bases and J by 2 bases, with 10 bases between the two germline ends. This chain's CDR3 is CASSRDLGNQPQHF. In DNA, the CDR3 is TGTGCCAGCAGCCGTGACTTGGGCAATCAGCCCCAGCATTTT.